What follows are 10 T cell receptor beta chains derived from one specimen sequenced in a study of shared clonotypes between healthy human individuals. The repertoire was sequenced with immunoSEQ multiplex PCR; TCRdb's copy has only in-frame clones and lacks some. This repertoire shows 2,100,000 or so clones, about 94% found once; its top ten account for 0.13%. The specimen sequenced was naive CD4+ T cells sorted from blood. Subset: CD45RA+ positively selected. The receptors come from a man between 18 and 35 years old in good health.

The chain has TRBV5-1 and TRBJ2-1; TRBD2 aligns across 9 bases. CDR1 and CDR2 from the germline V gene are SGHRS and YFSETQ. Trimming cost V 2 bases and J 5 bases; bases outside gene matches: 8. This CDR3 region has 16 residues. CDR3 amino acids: CASSFVRGGPHNEQFF. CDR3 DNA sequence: TGCGCCAGCAGCTTTGTGCGGGGGGGCCCCCACAATGAGCAGTTCTTC.

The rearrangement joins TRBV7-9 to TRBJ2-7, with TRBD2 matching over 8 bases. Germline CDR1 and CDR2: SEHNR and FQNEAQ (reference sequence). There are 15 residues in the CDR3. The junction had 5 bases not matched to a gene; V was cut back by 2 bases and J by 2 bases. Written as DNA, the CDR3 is TGTGCCAGCAGCTTATCGGGGGGGAGACCCTACGAGCAGTACTTC. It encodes CASSLSGGRPYEQYF.

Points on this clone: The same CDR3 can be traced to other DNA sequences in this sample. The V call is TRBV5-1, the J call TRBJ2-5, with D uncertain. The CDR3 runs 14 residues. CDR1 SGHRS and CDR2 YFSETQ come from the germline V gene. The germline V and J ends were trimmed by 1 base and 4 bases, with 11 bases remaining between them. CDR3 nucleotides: TGCGCCAGCAGCTTGAGGGCTTCCGGAGAGACCCAGTACTTC. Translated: CASSLRASGETQYF.

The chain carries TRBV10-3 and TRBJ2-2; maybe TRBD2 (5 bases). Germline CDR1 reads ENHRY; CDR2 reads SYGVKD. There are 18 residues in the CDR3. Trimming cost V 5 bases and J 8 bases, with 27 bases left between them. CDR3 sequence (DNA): TGTGCCATCAGTAACACCCAAAGCGGCCTGTATCCGGGTGGGGAGCTGTTTTTT. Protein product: CAISNTQSGLYPGGELFF.

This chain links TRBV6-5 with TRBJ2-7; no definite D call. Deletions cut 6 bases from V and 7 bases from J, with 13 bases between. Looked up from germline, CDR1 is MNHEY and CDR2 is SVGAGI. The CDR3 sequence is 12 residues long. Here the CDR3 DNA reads TGTGCCAGCAGATCCAGGCGGAGTGAGCAGTACTTC. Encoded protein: CASRSRRSEQYF.

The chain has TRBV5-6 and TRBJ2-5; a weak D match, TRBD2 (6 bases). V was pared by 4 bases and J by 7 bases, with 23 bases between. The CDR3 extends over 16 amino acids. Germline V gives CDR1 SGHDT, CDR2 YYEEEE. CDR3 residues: CASSPGGGDTRGTQYF. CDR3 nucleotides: TGTGCCAGCAGCCCCGGAGGCGGGGATACAAGGGGGACCCAGTACTTC.

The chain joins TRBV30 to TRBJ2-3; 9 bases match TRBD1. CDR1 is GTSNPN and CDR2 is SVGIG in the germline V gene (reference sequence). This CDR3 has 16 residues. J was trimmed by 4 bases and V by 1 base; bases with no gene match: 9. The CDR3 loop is CAWSDRTGEKADTQYF. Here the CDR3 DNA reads TGTGCCTGGAGTGACAGGACAGGGGAGAAGGCAGATACGCAGTATTTT.

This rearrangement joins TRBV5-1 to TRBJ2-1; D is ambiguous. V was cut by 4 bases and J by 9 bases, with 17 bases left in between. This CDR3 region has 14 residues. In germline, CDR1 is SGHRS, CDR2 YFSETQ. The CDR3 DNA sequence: TGCGCCAGCAGCCCGAGGACCACGCCGGCTGAGCAGTTCTTC. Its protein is CASSPRTTPAEQFF.

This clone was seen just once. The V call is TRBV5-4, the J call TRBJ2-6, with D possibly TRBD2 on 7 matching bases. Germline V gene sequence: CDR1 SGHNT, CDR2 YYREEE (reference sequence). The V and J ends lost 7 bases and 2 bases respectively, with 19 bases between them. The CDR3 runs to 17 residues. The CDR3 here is CASAGGTSRPGANVLTF. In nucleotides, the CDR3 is TGTGCCAGCGCCGGGGGGACAAGCCGTCCTGGGGCCAACGTCCTGACTTTC.

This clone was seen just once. The CDR3 coding sequence is TGCGCCAGCAGTGAGTCCGGGGGGAGGTCTCTCACAGATACGCAGTATTTT. Protein sequence: CASSESGGRSLTDTQYF. This chain links TRBV10-2 with TRBJ2-3, with 7 bases that match TRBD2. Losses at the gene ends were 0 bases for V and 2 bases for J; bases not matched to a gene: 8. CDR3 length equals 17 residues. Germline V CDR1 and CDR2: WSHSY, SAAADI.